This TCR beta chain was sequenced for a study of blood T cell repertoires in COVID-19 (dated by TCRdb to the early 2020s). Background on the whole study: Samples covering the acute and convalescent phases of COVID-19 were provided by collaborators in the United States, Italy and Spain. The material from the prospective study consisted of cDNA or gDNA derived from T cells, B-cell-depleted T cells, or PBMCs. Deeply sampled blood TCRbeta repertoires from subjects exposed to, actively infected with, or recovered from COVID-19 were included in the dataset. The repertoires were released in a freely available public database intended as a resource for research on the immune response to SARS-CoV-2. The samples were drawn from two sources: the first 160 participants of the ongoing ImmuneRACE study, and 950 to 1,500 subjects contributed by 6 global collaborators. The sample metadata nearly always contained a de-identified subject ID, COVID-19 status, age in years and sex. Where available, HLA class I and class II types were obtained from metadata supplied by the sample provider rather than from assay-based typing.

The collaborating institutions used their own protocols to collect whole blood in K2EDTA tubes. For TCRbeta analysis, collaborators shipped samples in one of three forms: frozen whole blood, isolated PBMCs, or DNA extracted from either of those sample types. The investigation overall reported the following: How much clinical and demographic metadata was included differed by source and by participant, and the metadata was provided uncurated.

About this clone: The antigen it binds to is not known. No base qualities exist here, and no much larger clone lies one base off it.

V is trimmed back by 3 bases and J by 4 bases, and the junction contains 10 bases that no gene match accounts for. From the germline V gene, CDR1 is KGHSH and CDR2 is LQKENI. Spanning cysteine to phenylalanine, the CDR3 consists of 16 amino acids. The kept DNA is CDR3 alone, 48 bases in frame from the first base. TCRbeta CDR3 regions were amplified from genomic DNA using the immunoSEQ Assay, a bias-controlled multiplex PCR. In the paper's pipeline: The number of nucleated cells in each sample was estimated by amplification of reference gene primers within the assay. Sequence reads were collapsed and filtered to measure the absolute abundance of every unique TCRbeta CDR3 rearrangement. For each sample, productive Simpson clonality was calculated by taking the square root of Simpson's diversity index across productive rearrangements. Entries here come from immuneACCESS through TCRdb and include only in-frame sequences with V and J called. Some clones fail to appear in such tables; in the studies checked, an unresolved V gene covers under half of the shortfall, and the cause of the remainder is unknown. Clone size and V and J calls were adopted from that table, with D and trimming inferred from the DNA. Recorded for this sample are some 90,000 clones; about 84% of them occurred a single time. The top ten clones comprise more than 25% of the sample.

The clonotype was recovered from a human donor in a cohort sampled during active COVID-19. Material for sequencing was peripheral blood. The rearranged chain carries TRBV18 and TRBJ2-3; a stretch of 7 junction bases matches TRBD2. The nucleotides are TGTGCCAGCTCACCGGACCTAGACCGGGGGGCAGATACGCAGTATTTT. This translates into CASSPDLDRGADTQYF.